A single T cell receptor beta chain is shown here with its context. Its antigen is not known. Trimming took 1 base from V and 7 from J; bases not matched to a gene: 3. The CDR3 is 13 residues long. Germline CDR1 SGHDN, CDR2 FVKESK. These data originate in a study of graft-versus-host responses after intestinal transplantation. Study-wide results and caveats: GvH clones detected in recipient marrow included some appearing first in ileum or blood.

From the graft tissue, intraepithelial and lamina propria lymphocytes were released through processing. Sequenced by immunoSEQ multiplex PCR; TCRdb stores in-frame clones only, minus some. The repertoire consists of a few thousand clones, with roughly 71% occurring once and the leading ten covering less than 35%. The specimen was ileum tissue, collected roughly 310 days after intestinal transplant. This chain joins TRBV14 and TRBJ1-2; 7 positions match TRBD1. The sequence came from a human patient who received an intestinal transplant, so some T cells may come from the graft donor. The CDR3 sequence is CASSQGQGRGYTF. The CDR3, as DNA: TGTGCCAGCAGCCAAGGACAGGGTCGTGGCTACACCTTC.